The 10 T cell receptor beta chains listed next were all sequenced from one sample in a study of shared clonotypes between healthy human individuals. Clones were read by immunoSEQ multiplex PCR, and TCRdb kept only the in-frame ones, dropping some. The profile shows some 2,100,000 clones, almost 96% of them singletons. Sequenced: naive CD4+ T cells sorted from blood. The subset here: CD45RA+ positively selected. The receptors originated from a man between 18 and 35 years old in good health.

The chain combines TRBV28 with TRBJ1-2; 8 nucleotides align to TRBD1. CDR3 length equals 13 residues. V gave up 5 bases and J gave up 6 bases; unmatched junction bases: 5. Germline assignment: CDR1 MDHEN and CDR2 SYDVKM. The DNA of the CDR3 is TGTGCCAGCAGTGTGGGACAGGACGATGGCTACACCTTC. Amino acids: CASSVGQDDGYTF.

The gene calls are TRBV7-9 and TRBJ2-1; TRBD2 aligns across 10 bases. This CDR3 spans 16 amino acids. The V and J ends lost 5 bases and 7 bases, in that order; junction bases with no gene match: 11. The germline gives CDR1 SEHNR, CDR2 FQNEAQ (reference sequence). This CDR3 reads CASSPSASGSRNEQFF. DNA for the CDR3: TGTGCCAGCAGCCCCTCAGCTAGCGGGAGTAGAAATGAGCAGTTCTTC.

The chain recombines TRBV11-3 with TRBJ2-3; 7 nucleotides line up with TRBD2. The germline gives CDR1 SGHNT, CDR2 YENEEA. This CDR3 contains 15 residues. The J segment lost 2 bases and the V segment lost 1 base, leaving 3 bases of the junction unmatched. The CDR3 nucleotides are TGTGCCAGCAGCTTAGCGGGAGGCCTCACAGATACGCAGTATTTT. Its translation: CASSLAGGLTDTQYF.

The CDR3 loop reads CASTRGLAGSTDTQYF. The CDR3 DNA reads as TGTGCCAGCACGCGAGGACTAGCAGGAAGCACAGATACGCAGTATTTT. V usage is TRBV9 and J usage is TRBJ2-3, with 8 positions matching TRBD2. The CDR3 covers 16 residues. Germline V gene sequence: CDR1 SGDLS, CDR2 YYNGEE. Unmatched junction bases numbered 9, after V lost 6 bases and J lost 0 bases.

The chain couples TRBV19 to TRBJ2-7, with TRBD2 identical over 10 bases. In germline, CDR1 is LNHDA, CDR2 SQIVND (reference sequence). With 3 bases clipped from V and 5 bases from J, the junction kept 7 bases outside the gene matches. This CDR3 has 15 residues. CDR3 protein: CASSIWGTSVDEQYF. DNA of the CDR3: TGTGCCAGTAGTATCTGGGGGACTAGCGTGGACGAGCAGTACTTC.

The rearrangement links TRBV6-1 to TRBJ1-5; D call uncertain. V was clipped by 0 bases and J by 0 bases, with 9 bases between them. Germline V gene sequence: CDR1 MNHNS, CDR2 SASEGT. The CDR3 length is 16 residues. The CDR3: CASSEALAVSNQPQHF. CDR3 DNA sequence: TGTGCCAGCAGTGAAGCGCTCGCAGTTAGCAATCAGCCCCAGCATTTT.

Concerning this clone: Other DNA sequences within the sample encode an identical CDR3. The V gene is TRBV7-2, the J gene TRBJ2-7; D unclear. Trimming left V 1 base short and J 6 bases short, with 4 bases between. CDR3 length: 11 amino acids. Germline CDR1 is SGHTA and CDR2 is FQGNSA. The CDR3 here is CASSLVGEQYF. CDR3 sequence (DNA): TGTGCCAGCAGCTTAGTTGGCGAGCAGTACTTC.

The chain recombines TRBV18 with TRBJ2-1; TRBD1 agrees at 8 bases. The germline CDR1 and CDR2 sequences are KGHSH and LQKENI. The CDR3 runs to 15 residues. With 3 bases clipped from V and 10 bases from J, the junction kept 11 bases outside the gene matches. The CDR3 sequence: CASSPAPTGGGEQFF. The CDR3 nucleotides are TGTGCCAGCTCACCGGCCCCTACAGGGGGTGGAGAGCAGTTCTTC. The full variable domain, its missing parts supplied by reference TRBV18 and TRBJ2-1, is NAGVMQNPRHLVRRRGQEARLRCSPMKGHSHVYWYRQLPEEGLKFMVYLQKENIIDESGMPKERFSAEFPKEGPSILRIQQVVRGDSAAYFCASSPAPTGGGEQFFGPGTRLTVL.

This clone was seen once. The CDR3 loop is CASSPVVRDPLEQYF. The CDR3, as DNA: TGCGCCAGCAGTCCAGTCGTCAGGGATCCCCTCGAGCAGTACTTC. The chain uses TRBV4-1 and TRBJ2-7; possibly TRBD1 for D (5 bases). Germline values: CDR1 MGHRA, CDR2 YSYEKL. V lost 6 bases, J lost 6 bases, and 21 bases lay in between. The CDR3 extends over 15 amino acids.

The chain couples TRBV7-6 to TRBJ2-7, with 7 bases that match TRBD1. Trimming at V came to 4 bases and at J to 4 bases, leaving 4 bases not matched to a gene. Germline CDR1 and CDR2: SGHVS and FNYEAQ. This CDR3 has 13 amino acids. CDR3 nucleotide sequence: TGTGCCAGCAGCTCGACAGGGCGGTACGAGCAGTACTTC. The encoded protein is CASSSTGRYEQYF.